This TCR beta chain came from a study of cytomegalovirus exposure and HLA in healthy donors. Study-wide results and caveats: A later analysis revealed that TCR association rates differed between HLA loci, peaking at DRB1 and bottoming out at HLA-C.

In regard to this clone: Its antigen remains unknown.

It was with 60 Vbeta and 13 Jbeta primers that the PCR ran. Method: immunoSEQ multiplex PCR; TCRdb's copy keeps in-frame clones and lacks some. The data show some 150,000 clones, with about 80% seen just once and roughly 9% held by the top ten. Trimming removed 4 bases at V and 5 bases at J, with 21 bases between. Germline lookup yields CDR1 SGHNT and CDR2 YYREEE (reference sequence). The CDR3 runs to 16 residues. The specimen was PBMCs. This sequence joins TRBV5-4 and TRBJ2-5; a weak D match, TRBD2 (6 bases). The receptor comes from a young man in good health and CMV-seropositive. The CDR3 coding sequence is TGTGCCAGCAGCCCTAAAGGGACTCCCATTATGGAGACCCAGTACTTC. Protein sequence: CASSPKGTPIMETQYF.